This T cell receptor beta chain was identified during a study of cytomegalovirus exposure and HLA in healthy donors. Turning to this clone: The antigen is not known.

The PCR employed 60 Vbeta primers together with 13 Jbeta primers. Libraries were prepared by immunoSEQ multiplex PCR; TCRdb keeps only in-frame clonotypes and omits some of them. The sample totals about 42,000 clones. Germline loops: CDR1 LGHNA, CDR2 YSLEER. The V end lost 0 bases, the J end lost 2 bases, and 11 bases lay between the germline ends. CDR3 length equals 15 residues. Study findings and constraints: In the analysis, some V segments, TRBV6-2 and TRBV6-3 included, were excluded as indistinguishable. Listed as cytomegalovirus-associated were more than 150 TCR beta chains.

This clonotype originated in a man aged 25-45 years in good health and CMV-seronegative. The chain joins TRBV4-3 to TRBJ2-7, with D hard to call. Material for sequencing was PBMCs. The CDR3 region is CASSQEPLGAYEQYF. The CDR3 DNA reads TGCGCCAGCAGCCAAGAACCCCTTGGAGCCTACGAGCAGTACTTC.